The clone carrying this T cell receptor beta chain was detected only a few times. The sample originates from a study of T cells after yellow fever vaccination. Study as a whole: SMART-Seq v4 Ultra Low Input handled preparation of low-cell-number fractions. Study-wide findings and caveats: The secondary T-cell response peaked on day 5, not day 15, but was weaker. A large majority of primary-vaccination clones showed up again after the booster (96% CD4, around 90% CD8).

It was through 5'RACE template switching that TCR cDNA was made, with a universal primer site and UMIs added. TCRdb re-called the 5' RACE reads through MiXCR, storing one row per CDR3 protein. Of about 46,000 distinct CDR3 sequences listed, 5% to 8% were seen once; the top ten hold about 9.4%. The receptor's source is a young man who received the YFV17D yellow fever vaccine. The specimen comprised PBMCs, either bulk or a sorted T-cell subset (CD4+, CD8+, memory, or dextramer-sorted; not recorded which), sampled 45 days after the yellow fever booster vaccination.

CDR3 in amino acids: CASSSGFVSYEQYF. The DNA for the CDR3 is TGTGCCAGCAGTAGCGGGTTTGTCTCCTACGAGCAGTACTTC. The V call is TRBV6-1, the J call TRBJ2-7; D perhaps matches TRBD2 (6 bases). Germline CDR1 reads MNHNS; CDR2 reads SASEGT. V gave up 5 bases and J gave up 0 bases, with 11 bases separating them. The CDR3 has 14 residues.